Presented here are 14 T cell receptor beta chains from one specimen sequenced in a study of CXCR3-negative and CXCR3-positive naive CD8 T cells. Preparation of TRB cDNA libraries relied on 5' RACE carrying UMI labels. For each CDR3 protein, TCRdb gives one entry from its re-call of the 5' RACE reads, without DNA. Recorded here are 50,000 to 65,000 distinct CDR3 sequences; the top ten clones represent roughly a quarter. The sample was memory CD8+ T cells from blood. These receptors were taken from a human donor in good health. Some clones in this sample may be carry-over from other donors' samples.

CDR3 loop: CASSKGLAGDTQYF. V usage is TRBV6-5 and J usage is TRBJ2-3; with no DNA, the TCRdb D assignment of TRBD2 cannot be verified. This CDR3 has 14 amino acids. The germline CDR1 and CDR2 sequences are MNHEY and SVGAGI.

The V call is TRBV5-1, the J call TRBJ1-1; lacking DNA, the TRBD1 call made by TCRdb goes unchecked. CDR1 and CDR2 (germline): SGHRS, YFSETQ. This CDR3 contains 17 residues. The CDR3 here is CASSPYAGTERNTEAFF.

The chain carries TRBV20-1 and TRBJ1-6. Germline V gene sequence: CDR1 DFQATT, CDR2 SNEGSKA (reference sequence). CDR3 length: 13 residues. The CDR3 reads CSARDRKNSPLHF.

The chain carries TRBV29-1 and TRBJ2-5. CDR3 length: 16 residues. Per the germline V gene, CDR1 is SQVTM and CDR2 is ANQGSEA. Here the CDR3 reads CSVEGVSDRDLETQYF.

V is TRBV7-2 and J is TRBJ2-5. CDR1 is SGHTA and CDR2 is FQGNSA in the germline V gene. The CDR3 spans 15 residues. The CDR3 loop reads CASSLANRHQETQYF. Combining the CDR3 with reference TRBV7-2 and TRBJ2-5 gives the whole variable domain GAGVSQSPSNKVTEKGKDVELRCDPISGHTALYWYRQSLGQGLEFLIYFQGNSAPDKSGLPSDRFSAERTGGSVSTLTIQRTQQEDSAVYLCASSLANRHQETQYFGPGTRLLVL.

V and J are TRBV2 and TRBJ1-2. The CDR3 extends over 13 amino acids. Germline V CDR1 and CDR2: SNHLY, FYNNEI. This CDR3 is CASSEGGNYGYTF. Full variable domain (rest looked up from reference TRBV2 and TRBJ1-2): EPEVTQTPSHQVTQMGQEVILRCVPISNHLYFYWYRQILGQKVEFLVSFYNNEISEKSEIFDDQFSVERPDGSNFTLKIRSTKLEDSAMYFCASSEGGNYGYTFGSGTRLTVV.

J is TRBJ1-1 and V is TRBV12-3 or TRBV12-4. The CDR3 consists of 12 residues. The CDR3: CASSLGKTEAFF.

The V call is TRBV20-1, the J call TRBJ1-1. This CDR3 spans 13 amino acids. Germline V lookup: CDR1 DFQATT, CDR2 SNEGSKA (reference sequence). CDR3 sequence reads: CSARDLTDTEAFF.

This chain uses TRBV15 with TRBJ1-2; TCRdb proposes TRBD1, but this gene call is untestable without DNA. Germline V CDR1 and CDR2: LNHNV, YYDKDF (reference sequence). This CDR3 region has 14 residues. This CDR3 is CATRDREAAYGYTF.

This rearrangement joins TRBV12-3 or TRBV12-4 to TRBJ2-7; TCRdb proposes TRBD1, but this gene call is untestable without DNA. The CDR3 runs to 11 residues. The CDR3 here is CASSDRYEQYF.

V and J are TRBV20-1 and TRBJ1-1; the D call of TRBD1 rests on TCRdb alone, since no DNA is present to check it. The germline CDR1 and CDR2 sequences are DFQATT and SNEGSKA (reference sequence). CDR3 size: 13 residues. The CDR3 here is CSGGDRETYEAFF.

The V call is TRBV29-1, the J call TRBJ2-2; the TCRdb D gene call, TRBD1, has no DNA to confirm it. Germline values: CDR1 SQVTM, CDR2 ANQGSEA. The length of the CDR3 is 16 residues. CDR3 region: CSVEWAGDFYTGELFF.

The chain joins TRBV6-1 to TRBJ2-1; TCRdb indicates TRBD2, and absent DNA this call remains unverified. The CDR3 has 16 residues. Germline assignment: CDR1 MNHNS and CDR2 SASEGT. The CDR3 spells CASSEVETSDYHEQFF.

The chain has TRBV10-3 and TRBJ2-3; no DNA is available, so the TRBD2 call from TCRdb remains unchecked. The CDR3 loop spans 19 amino acids. CDR1 is ENHRY, CDR2 SYGVKD, per germline. CDR3 region: CAISVSGTSGRRDTDTQYF.